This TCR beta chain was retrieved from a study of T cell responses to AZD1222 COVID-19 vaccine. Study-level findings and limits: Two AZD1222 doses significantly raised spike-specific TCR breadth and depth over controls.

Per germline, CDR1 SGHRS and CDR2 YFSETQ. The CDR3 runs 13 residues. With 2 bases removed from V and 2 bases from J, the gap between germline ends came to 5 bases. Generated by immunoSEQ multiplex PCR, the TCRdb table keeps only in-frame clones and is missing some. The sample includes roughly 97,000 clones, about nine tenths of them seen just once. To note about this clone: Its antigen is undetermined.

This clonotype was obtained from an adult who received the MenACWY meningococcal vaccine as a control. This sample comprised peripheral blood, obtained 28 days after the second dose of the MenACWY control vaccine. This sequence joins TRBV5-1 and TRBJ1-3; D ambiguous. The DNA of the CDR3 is TGCGCCAGCAGCTTACAAACTGGAAACACCATATATTTT. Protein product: CASSLQTGNTIYF. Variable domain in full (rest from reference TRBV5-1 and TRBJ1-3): KAGVTQTPRYLIKTRGQQVTLSCSPISGHRSVSWYQQTPGQGLQFLFEYFSETQRNKGNFPGRFSGRQFSNSRSEMNVSTLELGDSALYLCASSLQTGNTIYFGEGSWLTVV.